This entry describes one T cell receptor (beta chain). Cohorts were assigned according to the clinical history that participants reported. Per the original methods: From reference gene primer amplification, estimates of nucleated cell counts were derived. Sequencing used immunoSEQ multiplex PCR; TCRdb keeps in-frame clones, though not all of them. That table is the source of V, J and clone size, and D and trimming were worked out from the DNA. The sample shows 200,000 to 250,000 clones, about 86% of them seen only once. V trimming: 3 bases; J trimming: 3 bases; junction bases outside the gene matches: 4. The CDR3 loop spans 14 amino acids. The germline V gene has CDR1 SGHTA and CDR2 FQGNSA. This sample is drawn from a study of blood T cell repertoires in COVID-19.

The sequenced sample consisted of PBMCs or T cells enriched from blood (not recorded which). The receptor comes from a woman aged 45-59 years with acute COVID-19. V usage is TRBV7-2 and J usage is TRBJ2-7; TRBD1 matches 8 bases. The CDR3 DNA reads as TGTGCCAGCAGCTTCGGCAGGGGGCTCTACGAGCAGTACTTC. It translates to CASSFGRGLYEQYF.